Detailed here is one T cell receptor (beta chain). Data came from immunoSEQ multiplex PCR; TCRdb stores just in-frame clones and leaves some out. Among 170,000 or so clones, 85% to 90% were seen once, and the ten largest hold just over 1.4%. This specimen comes from a study of control samples from healthy donors and cancer patients. This CDR3 has 13 amino acids. V lost 6 bases and J lost 1, with 7 bases in between. The sequence came from a woman aged 50 to 60 in good health. The rearrangement joins TRBV12-3 or TRBV12-4 to TRBJ1-5; unclear D gene. Input material: blood. CDR3 loop: CASSSPSNQPQHF. The CDR3 nucleotides are TGTGCCAGCAGCTCCCCGAGCAATCAGCCCCAGCATTTT.